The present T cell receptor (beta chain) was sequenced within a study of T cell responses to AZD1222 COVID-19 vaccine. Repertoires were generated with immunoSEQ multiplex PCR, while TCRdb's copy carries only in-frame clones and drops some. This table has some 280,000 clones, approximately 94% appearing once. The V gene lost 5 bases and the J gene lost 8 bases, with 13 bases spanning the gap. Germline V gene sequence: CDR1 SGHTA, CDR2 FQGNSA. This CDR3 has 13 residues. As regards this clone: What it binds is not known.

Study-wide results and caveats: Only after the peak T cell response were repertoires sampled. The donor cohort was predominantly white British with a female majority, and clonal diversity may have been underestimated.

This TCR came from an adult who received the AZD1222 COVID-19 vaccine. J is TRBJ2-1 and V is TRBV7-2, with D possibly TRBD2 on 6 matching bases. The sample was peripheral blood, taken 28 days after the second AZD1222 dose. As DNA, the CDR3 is TGTGCCAGCAGCCAGACCCGGGAGCATGAGCAGTTCTTC. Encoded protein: CASSQTREHEQFF.